This section outlines one TCR beta chain sequence together with its context. This record comes from a study of T cell responses to AZD1222 COVID-19 vaccine. Germline loops: CDR1 SQVTM, CDR2 ANQGSEA. With 3 bases clipped from V and 9 bases from J, the junction kept 5 bases outside the gene matches. The CDR3 covers 12 residues. Clones were read by immunoSEQ multiplex PCR, and TCRdb kept only the in-frame ones, dropping some. Among approximately 80,000 clones listed, roughly nine tenths were seen once. Specimen: peripheral blood, collected on day 0 of AZD1222 vaccination. The chain is built from TRBV29-1 and TRBJ2-1; the match to TRBD2 covers 7 bases. The source of this sequence is an adult in good health. The DNA of the CDR3 is TGCAGCGTTGACCTATGGGGGGGTGAGCAGTTCTTC. As protein: CSVDLWGGEQFF.